Presented here are 15 T cell receptor beta chains from one specimen sequenced in a study of T cell responses to AZD1222 COVID-19 vaccine. Produced via immunoSEQ multiplex PCR; TCRdb's table is partial and in-frame only. Of 90,000 to 140,000 clones in the sample, more than 70% were seen once. This specimen was peripheral blood, taken on day 0 of AZD1222 vaccination. These receptors were collected from an adult in good health.

This sequence joins TRBV4-1 and TRBJ2-1; 8 bases agree with TRBD1. From germline, CDR1 is MGHRA and CDR2 YSYEKL. The CDR3 loop spans 15 amino acids. V lost 6 bases to trimming and J lost 7 bases; unmatched junction nucleotides: 11. CDR3 bases: TGCGCCAGCAGTCCGGGGCAGGGGGCGCGAAATGAGCAGTTCTTC. Translation: CASSPGQGARNEQFF.

This chain connects TRBV19 to TRBJ2-7; D unclear. The CDR3 has 15 residues. Germline loops: CDR1 LNHDA, CDR2 SQIVND (reference sequence). V dropped 0 bases and J dropped 3 bases, with 12 bases sitting between them. In DNA, the CDR3 is TGTGCCAGTAGTATAGACACAGCTACCCACTACGAGCAGTACTTC. Encoded protein: CASSIDTATHYEQYF.

The sample holds a few counts of this clone. The CDR3 DNA sequence: TGTGCCAGCAGTACCCGAAACAGGGATCACTATGGCTACACCTTC. It encodes CASSTRNRDHYGYTF. This chain joins TRBV27 and TRBJ1-2; a weak D match, TRBD1 (6 bases). Per the germline V gene, CDR1 is MNHEY and CDR2 is SMNVEV (reference sequence). The CDR3 extends over 15 amino acids. V lost 5 bases and J 3 bases, leaving 16 bases between the germline ends.

The genes are TRBV5-1 and TRBJ2-6; maybe TRBD2 (7 bases). CDR1 is SGHRS, CDR2 YFSETQ, per germline. There are 19 residues in the CDR3. The V and J ends lost 4 bases and 2 bases respectively, with 22 bases between them. The CDR3 nucleotides read TGCGCCAGCAGCCCTGTACAGGGAGGGGTCTCAACTGGGGCCAACGTCCTGACTTTC. Translation: CASSPVQGGVSTGANVLTF.

V gene TRBV28 combines with J gene TRBJ1-1; D gene unclear. There are 14 residues in the CDR3. Germline values: CDR1 MDHEN, CDR2 SYDVKM. V lost 9 bases and J lost 1, with 15 bases in between. CDR3 sequence (DNA): TGTGCCAGTAATCCGCTCCCGCCGAACACTGAAGCTTTCTTT. Its translation is CASNPLPPNTEAFF.

Concerning this clone: The same CDR3 is also encoded by other DNA sequences in this sample. Here the CDR3 reads CASSVATGESGNTIYF. CDR3 nucleotides: TGTGCCAGCAGCGTAGCCACAGGGGAATCCGGAAACACCATATATTTT. The chain employs TRBV9 and TRBJ1-3; 7 bases match TRBD1. With V trimmed by 0 bases and J by 4 bases, 7 bases remained unmatched. Germline CDR1 reads SGDLS; CDR2 reads YYNGEE. The CDR3 totals 16 residues.

This chain uses TRBV7-8 with TRBJ1-5; D perhaps matches TRBD1 (5 bases). The V end was cut by 6 bases, the J end by 3 bases, with 15 bases between. This CDR3 has 15 amino acids. Per germline, CDR1 SGHVS and CDR2 FQNEAQ. This CDR3 is CASRPTAGLNQPQHF. CDR3 bases: TGTGCCAGCAGACCTACGGCAGGGCTCAATCAGCCCCAGCATTTT.

This clone has a single count. The chain recombines TRBV5-4 with TRBJ1-2; the match to TRBD1 covers 10 bases. CDR1 is SGHNT, CDR2 YYREEE, per germline (reference sequence). CDR3 length: 13 residues. V lost 4 bases and J lost 6; bases outside the gene matches: 3. The CDR3 DNA is TGTGCCAGCAGCGGGACAGGGGCCCATGGCTACACCTTC. This sequence encodes CASSGTGAHGYTF. The variable domain in full, completed from reference TRBV5-4 and TRBJ1-2, reads ETGVTQSPTHLIKTRGQQVTLRCSSQSGHNTVSWYQQALGQGPQFIFQYYREEENGRGNFPPRFSGLQFPNYSSELNVNALELDDSALYLCASSGTGAHGYTFGSGTRLTVV.

The chain links TRBV7-9 to TRBJ1-4, with D maybe TRBD1 (5 bases). CDR1 is SEHNR, CDR2 FQNEAQ, per germline (reference sequence). Trimming took off 5 bases at V and 1 base at J, with 11 bases between the two ends. This CDR3 has 15 residues. CDR3 in amino acids: CASSPRDGTNEKLFF. CDR3 nucleotides: TGTGCCAGCAGCCCCCGGGACGGAACTAATGAAAAACTGTTTTTT.

The rearrangement uses TRBV7-2 and TRBJ2-5, with a weak D call TRBD2 (6 bases). The germline V and J ends were trimmed by 1 base and 3 bases, with 15 bases remaining between them. The length of the CDR3 is 16 residues. Germline V gene lookup returns CDR1 SGHTA and CDR2 FQGNSA. The CDR3 here is CASSLVGGSGKETQYF. As DNA, the CDR3 is TGTGCCAGCAGCTTAGTTGGGGGTAGCGGAAAAGAGACCCAGTACTTC. Complete variable domain (other parts from reference TRBV7-2 and TRBJ2-5): GAGVSQSPSNKVTEKGKDVELRCDPISGHTALYWYRQSLGQGLEFLIYFQGNSAPDKSGLPSDRFSAERTGGSVSTLTIQRTQQEDSAVYLCASSLVGGSGKETQYFGPGTRLLVL.

The chain uses TRBV29-1 and TRBJ1-2, with 8 bases matching TRBD1. Germline V gene data show CDR1 as SQVTM and CDR2 as ANQGSEA. Trimming at V came to 3 bases and at J to 2 bases, leaving 5 bases not matched to a gene. The CDR3 is 14 amino acids. The CDR3 reads CSVDLTGENYGYTF. DNA of the CDR3: TGCAGCGTTGACCTGACAGGGGAAAACTATGGCTACACCTTC.

The chain combines TRBV9 with TRBJ1-1, with 7 bases lining up with TRBD1. The CDR3 consists of 13 residues. Germline values: CDR1 SGDLS, CDR2 YYNGEE. J lost 3 bases, V lost 4 bases, and 3 bases had no gene match. The CDR3 loop is CASSSTGHTEAFF. The CDR3, as DNA: TGTGCCAGCAGCTCGACAGGGCACACTGAAGCTTTCTTT. Using reference TRBV9 and TRBJ1-1 for the parts outside the CDR3, the full variable domain is DSGVTQTPKHLITATGQRVTLRCSPRSGDLSVYWYQQSLDQGLQFLIQYYNGEERAKGNILERFSAQQFPDLHSELNLSSLELGDSALYFCASSSTGHTEAFFGQGTRLTVV.

To note about this clone: Other DNA sequences of this sample code for an identical CDR3. The chain links TRBV9 to TRBJ2-3; no clear D. V was clipped by 2 bases and J by 1 base, with 8 bases between them. CDR1 is SGDLS and CDR2 is YYNGEE in the germline V gene. CDR3 size: 14 residues. The CDR3 here is CASSVTDRTDTQYF. CDR3 in DNA: TGTGCCAGCAGCGTCACGGACCGCACAGATACGCAGTATTTT.

The table lists this clone with a few counts. The CDR3 nucleotides read TGCGCCAGCAGCTTGGGCCCCACTCTGACTAGCGGGAGGCCCAATGAGCAGTTCTTC. Its translation is CASSLGPTLTSGRPNEQFF. The chain links TRBV5-1 to TRBJ2-1; 13 bases align to TRBD2. The CDR3 runs 19 residues. Germline V gene lookup returns CDR1 SGHRS and CDR2 YFSETQ. V was clipped by 0 bases and J by 6 bases; unmatched bases: 12.

The CDR3 nucleotides read TGTGCCAGCAGCCTAGAACCCTCCACCATATCAGATACGCAGTATTTT. Its translation: CASSLEPSTISDTQYF. The chain recombines TRBV6-4 with TRBJ2-3; D unclear. The CDR3 runs to 16 residues. V lost 6 bases to trimming and J lost 4 bases, with 20 bases between them. Germline values: CDR1 MRHNA, CDR2 SNTAGT.